These 14 T cell receptor beta chains were all obtained from the same sample, sequenced in a study of blood T cell repertoires in COVID-19 (dated by TCRdb to the early 2020s). The receptor library was made with the immunoSEQ multiplex PCR assay. What TCRdb holds here is the immuneACCESS table cut down to in-frame rearrangements. Part of the clones is not present; checked against another copy, under half of the missing clones reflect an unresolved V gene, and the others are unexplained. The sample data list over 200,000 clones, and about 93% of these were observed just once. Clones ranked in the top ten supply around 0.85% of the sample. Material: peripheral blood. The receptors shown here come from a man between 60 and 75 years old with COVID-19, enrolled during active disease.

The V and J genes are TRBV19 and TRBJ1-5; 7 bases map to TRBD1. Germline CDR1 reads LNHDA; CDR2 reads SQIVND (reference sequence). The CDR3 totals 16 residues. With 5 bases clipped from V and 4 bases from J, the junction kept 11 bases outside the gene matches. The CDR3 coding sequence is TGTGCCAGTAGTTCACAGGGGAACCCTCTGAATCAGCCCCAGCATTTT. Translating gives CASSSQGNPLNQPQHF.

V gene TRBV7-9 combines with J gene TRBJ2-5, with D perhaps TRBD1 (5 bases). The V gene's germline CDR1 is SEHNR and CDR2 FQNEAQ (reference sequence). The CDR3 is 12 residues long. The V end was cut by 5 bases, the J end by 4 bases, with 8 bases between. The CDR3 sequence: CASSPQGETQYF. CDR3 DNA sequence: TGTGCCAGCAGCCCTCAGGGAGAGACCCAGTACTTC.

This chain links TRBV6-5 with TRBJ2-7; TRBD1 aligns across 8 bases. Germline V CDR1 and CDR2: MNHEY, SVGAGI. The CDR3 extends over 13 amino acids. V trimming: 6 bases; J trimming: 5 bases; junction bases outside the gene matches: 6. The CDR3 coding sequence is TGTGCCAGCAGCTACCAGGGGGCGGACGAGCAGTACTTC. Its translation is CASSYQGADEQYF.

V usage is TRBV2 and J usage is TRBJ1-2, with 9 bases that match TRBD1. The CDR3 is 17 residues long. Germline-derived CDR1 and CDR2 are SNHLY and FYNNEI. The V gene end was trimmed by 7 bases and the J gene end by 3 bases; junction bases not matched to a gene: 15. The CDR3 loop is CASISLGRQGDYYGYTF. For the CDR3, the DNA is TGTGCCAGCATCTCTCTTGGGCGACAGGGGGATTACTATGGCTACACCTTC.

In this sample, this clone turned up a few times. This CDR3 is also generated by other DNA sequences in the sample. J is TRBJ1-5 and V is TRBV5-1; 7 nucleotides match TRBD1. CDR3 length: 15 amino acids. The V and J ends lost 0 bases and 4 bases, in that order; junction bases with no gene match: 4. Germline V CDR1 and CDR2: SGHRS, YFSETQ. The CDR3 nucleotides are TGCGCCAGCAGCTTGGGACAGGGAGGAAATCAGCCCCAGCATTTT. It yields the protein CASSLGQGGNQPQHF.

This chain links TRBV6-4 with TRBJ2-1; 11 bases align to TRBD2. V was pared by 0 bases and J by 6 bases, with 13 bases of the junction left unmatched. This CDR3 has 19 residues. Germline V gene sequence: CDR1 MRHNA, CDR2 SNTAGT. CDR3 DNA: TGTGCCAGCAGTGACTCGAGTCGTGGTCTAGCGGGGGGAATCAATGAGCAGTTCTTC. Encoded protein: CASSDSSRGLAGGINEQFF.

The chain couples TRBV19 to TRBJ1-5; 7 nucleotides line up with TRBD1. Germline V lookup: CDR1 LNHDA, CDR2 SQIVND (reference sequence). The ends lost 6 bases at V and 0 bases at J; junction bases unmatched: 5. The CDR3 is 15 residues long. CDR3 residues: CASRPTGISNQPQHF. The CDR3 DNA follows: TGTGCCAGTAGACCGACAGGGATTAGCAATCAGCCCCAGCATTTT.

The CDR3 loop reads CASSSRQGSNYGYTF. The CDR3 DNA reads as TGTGCCAGCAGCTCCAGACAGGGAAGCAACTATGGCTACACCTTC. The chain has TRBV7-2 and TRBJ1-2; 7 bases fit TRBD1. V lost 4 bases, J lost 2 bases, and 7 bases stayed unmatched. Germline CDR1 and CDR2: SGHTA and FQGNSA. The CDR3 is made up of 15 amino acids.

V and J are TRBV11-1 and TRBJ2-7; maybe TRBD1 (5 bases). The CDR3 is 15 residues long. Trimming left V 4 bases short and J 4 bases short, with 17 bases between. Germline CDR1 reads SGHAT; CDR2 reads FQDESV (reference sequence). CDR3 loop: CASSSSFQGSYEQYF. CDR3 in DNA: TGTGCCAGCAGCTCCAGTTTCCAGGGATCTTACGAGCAGTACTTC.

This chain joins TRBV4-2 and TRBJ1-6, with 10 bases fitting TRBD1. The germline CDR1 and CDR2 sequences are LGHNA and YNFKEQ. V was clipped by 2 bases and J by 8 bases; unmatched bases: 12. The CDR3 runs 18 residues. As DNA, the CDR3 is TGTGCCAGCAGCCAACTTAACAACATCGACAGGGGGCATTCACCCCTCCACTTT. It codes for CASSQLNNIDRGHSPLHF.

Only one count was recorded for this clone. The chain uses TRBV9 and TRBJ1-1, with a weak D call TRBD1 (6 bases). The CDR3 sequence is 14 residues long. Germline V CDR1 and CDR2: SGDLS, YYNGEE. V dropped 3 bases and J dropped 11 bases, with 20 bases sitting between them. The CDR3 DNA sequence: TGTGCCAGCAGCGCGGACCCGGGGGGCAGGAATGCTTTCTTT. Protein product: CASSADPGGRNAFF.

V gene TRBV28 combines with J gene TRBJ2-1, with TRBD2 matching over 10 bases. The CDR3 runs to 16 residues. Germline V gene data show CDR1 as MDHEN and CDR2 as SYDVKM. V trimming: 5 bases; J trimming: 1 base; junction bases outside the gene matches: 5. The CDR3 sequence is CASSRPAGGSYNEQFF. Written as DNA, the CDR3 is TGTGCCAGCAGTCGTCCAGCGGGAGGGTCCTACAATGAGCAGTTCTTC. The full variable domain, completed using reference TRBV28 and TRBJ2-1, is DVKVTQSSRYLVKRTGEKVFLECVQDMDHENMFWYRQDPGLGLRLIYFSYDVKMKEKGDIPEGYSVSREKKERFSLILESASTNQTSMYLCASSRPAGGSYNEQFFGPGTRLTVL.

The chain uses TRBV5-1 and TRBJ2-5; TRBD2 matches 9 bases. The germline V gene encodes CDR1 SGHRS and CDR2 YFSETQ. The CDR3 covers 15 residues. V lost 7 bases and J lost 5; bases outside the gene matches: 12. The CDR3 DNA reads TGCGCCAGCTGCCGCGGGGGGGTAGATTCGGAGACCCAGTACTTC. Protein sequence: CASCRGGVDSETQYF.

This clone was detected a few times. The chain carries TRBV29-1 and TRBJ1-1; no definite D call. This CDR3 contains 10 residues. Germline loops: CDR1 SQVTM, CDR2 ANQGSEA. The V end lost 7 bases, the J end lost 2 bases, and 5 bases lay between the germline ends. The DNA of the CDR3 is TGCAGCGCATCAAACACTGAAGCTTTCTTT. Protein: CSASNTEAFF.